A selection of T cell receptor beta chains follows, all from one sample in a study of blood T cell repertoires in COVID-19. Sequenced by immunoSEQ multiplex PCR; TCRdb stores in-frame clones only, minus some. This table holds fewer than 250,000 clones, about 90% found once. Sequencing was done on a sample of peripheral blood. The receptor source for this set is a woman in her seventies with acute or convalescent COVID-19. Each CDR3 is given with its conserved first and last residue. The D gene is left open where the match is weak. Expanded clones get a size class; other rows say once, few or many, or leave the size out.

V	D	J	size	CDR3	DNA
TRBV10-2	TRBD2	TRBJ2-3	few	CASSLAGGPGSTDTQYF	TGCGCCAGCAGTTTAGCGGGAGGGCCGGGAAGCACAGATACGCAGTATTTT
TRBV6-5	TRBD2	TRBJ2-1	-	CASSYRERGAEQFF	TGTGCCAGCAGTTACCGCGAGCGGGGCGCTGAGCAGTTCTTC
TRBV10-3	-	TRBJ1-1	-	CAISESVFGARDTEAFF	TGTGCCATCAGTGAGTCGGTTTTTGGGGCACGAGACACTGAAGCTTTCTTT
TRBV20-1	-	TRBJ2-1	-	CSASGYNEQFF	TGCAGTGCTTCGGGTTACAATGAGCAGTTCTTC
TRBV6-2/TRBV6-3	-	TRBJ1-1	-	CASSSGLGEPFF	TGTGCCAGCAGTTCCGGGTTAGGGGAACCTTTCTTT
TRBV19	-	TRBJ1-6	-	CASNAGRPSSYNSPLHF	TGTGCCAGTAACGCGGGACGGCCAAGCTCCTATAATTCACCCCTCCACTTT
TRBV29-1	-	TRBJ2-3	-	CSVESRRTSTDTQYF	TGCAGCGTTGAATCTCGGCGGACTAGCACAGATACGCAGTATTTT
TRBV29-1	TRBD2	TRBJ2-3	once	CSGGFLAGGGTDTQYF	TGCAGCGGCGGCTTTCTAGCGGGGGGAGGCACAGATACGCAGTATTTT
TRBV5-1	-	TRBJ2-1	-	CASSLETRGNEQFF	TGCGCCAGCAGCTTGGAAACTAGAGGCAATGAGCAGTTCTTC
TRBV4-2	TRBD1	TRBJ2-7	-	CASSQTQGAFPYEQYF	TGTGCCAGCAGCCAAACACAGGGGGCGTTCCCCTACGAGCAGTACTTC
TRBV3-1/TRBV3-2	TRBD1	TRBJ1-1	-	CASSRRTGQNTEAFF	TGTGCCAGCAGCCGTAGGACAGGGCAGAACACTGAAGCTTTCTTT
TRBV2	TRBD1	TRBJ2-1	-	CASADRGSYNEQFF	TGTGCCAGTGCGGACAGGGGTTCCTACAATGAGCAGTTCTTC
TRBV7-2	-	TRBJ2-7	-	CASSSVPGQGYEQYF	TGTGCCAGCAGCTCCGTACCAGGGCAAGGTTACGAGCAGTACTTC
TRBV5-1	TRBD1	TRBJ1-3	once	CASSAGTGPRNTIYF	TGCGCCAGCAGCGCAGGGACAGGGCCTAGAAACACCATATATTTT
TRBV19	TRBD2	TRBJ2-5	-	CASSIMSLAGGQETQYF	TGTGCCAGTAGTATAATGTCTCTAGCGGGAGGCCAAGAGACCCAGTACTTC
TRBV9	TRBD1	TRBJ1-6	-	CASTRTGNSPLHF	TGTGCCAGCACCCGGACAGGGAATTCACCCCTCCACTTT
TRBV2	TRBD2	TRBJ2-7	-	CATGTSGRIQYF	TGTGCCACCGGGACTAGCGGGAGGATTCAGTACTTC
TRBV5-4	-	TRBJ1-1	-	CASSLPLTGHTEAFF	TGTGCCAGCAGCTTGCCCCTAACAGGTCACACTGAAGCTTTCTTT
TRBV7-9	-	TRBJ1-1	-	CASSLGPAGANTEAFF	TGTGCCAGCAGCTTGGGACCGGCGGGGGCGAACACTGAAGCTTTCTTT
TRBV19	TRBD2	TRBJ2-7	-	CASSSPGTSGGTYEQYF	TGTGCCAGTAGTTCACCCGGGACTAGCGGGGGTACCTACGAGCAGTACTTC
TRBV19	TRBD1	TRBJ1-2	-	CASSAGTGNNYGYTF	TGTGCCAGTAGTGCGGGGACAGGGAACAACTATGGCTACACCTTC
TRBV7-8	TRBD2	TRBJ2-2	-	CASSSRLAGTTSNTGELFF	TGTGCCAGCAGCTCTAGATTAGCGGGAACTACTTCCAACACCGGGGAGCTGTTTTTT
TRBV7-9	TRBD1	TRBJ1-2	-	CASSSGTGLYGYTF	TGTGCCAGCAGCTCCGGGACAGGTCTCTATGGCTACACCTTC
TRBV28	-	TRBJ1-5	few	CASSLKGGRGNQPQHF	TGTGCCAGCAGTTTAAAAGGGGGTAGGGGCAATCAGCCCCAGCATTTT
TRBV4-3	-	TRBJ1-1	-	CASSLSQGLMNTEAFF	TGCGCCAGCAGCCTTAGCCAGGGTCTTATGAACACTGAAGCTTTCTTT
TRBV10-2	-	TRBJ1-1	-	CASSELVNTEAFF	TGCGCCAGCAGTGAGCTCGTAAACACTGAAGCTTTCTTT
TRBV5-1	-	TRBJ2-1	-	CASSWTTQTYNEQFF	TGCGCCAGCAGCTGGACTACACAGACATACAATGAGCAGTTCTTC
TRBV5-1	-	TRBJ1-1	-	CASSSPSLSMNTEAFF	TGCGCCAGCAGCTCGCCCTCATTGTCTATGAACACTGAAGCTTTCTTT
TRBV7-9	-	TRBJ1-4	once	CASSPNTGGPEKLFF	TGTGCCAGCAGCCCGAACACCGGAGGCCCTGAAAAACTGTTTTTT
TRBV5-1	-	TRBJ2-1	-	CASSPERDEQFF	TGCGCCAGCAGCCCGGAGCGGGATGAGCAGTTCTTC
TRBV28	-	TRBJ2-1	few	CASSIAVSYNEQFF	TGTGCCAGCAGCATAGCGGTCTCCTACAATGAGCAGTTCTTC
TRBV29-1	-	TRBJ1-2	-	CSGEDNYGYTF	TGCAGCGGGGAGGATAACTATGGCTACACCTTC
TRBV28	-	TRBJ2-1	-	CASSRDNYNEQFF	TGTGCCAGCAGCCGGGACAACTACAATGAGCAGTTCTTC
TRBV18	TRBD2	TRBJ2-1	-	CASSPVTSSYNEQFF	TGTGCCAGCTCACCAGTGACTAGCAGCTACAATGAGCAGTTCTTC
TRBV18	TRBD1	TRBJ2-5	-	CASSHYRQGEETQYF	TGTGCCAGCTCACACTATCGACAGGGTGAAGAGACCCAGTACTTC
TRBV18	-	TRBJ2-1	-	CASSPRLANEQFF	TGTGCCAGCTCACCACGGCTAGCAAATGAGCAGTTCTTC
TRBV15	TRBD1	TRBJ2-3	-	CATSGGGTGVTDTQYF	TGTGCCACCAGCGGGGGTGGGACAGGGGTGACAGATACGCAGTATTTT
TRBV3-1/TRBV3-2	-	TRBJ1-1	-	CASSREVGGAFF	TGTGCCAGCAGCCGGGAGGTTGGAGGAGCTTTCTTT
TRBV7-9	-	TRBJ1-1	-	CASSLVAGAGTEAFF	TGTGCCAGCAGCTTAGTCGCAGGGGCCGGCACTGAAGCTTTCTTT
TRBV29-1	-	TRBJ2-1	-	CSVDDRYNEQFF	TGCAGCGTTGACGACAGGTACAATGAGCAGTTCTTC
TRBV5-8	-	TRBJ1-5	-	CASSLVSGNQPQHF	TGTGCCAGCAGCTTGGTTTCGGGCAATCAGCCCCAGCATTTT
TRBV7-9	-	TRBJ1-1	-	CASSLAGRRNTEAFF	TGTGCCAGCAGCTTAGCGGGGCGACGGAACACTGAAGCTTTCTTT
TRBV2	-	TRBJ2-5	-	CASTRGGGPGETQYF	TGTGCCAGCACCCGAGGGGGGGGGCCAGGAGAGACCCAGTACTTC
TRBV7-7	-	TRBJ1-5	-	CASSLNRDQPQHF	TGTGCCAGCAGCTTGAACCGGGATCAGCCCCAGCATTTT
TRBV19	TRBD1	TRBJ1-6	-	CASSMQGAFGNSPLHF	TGTGCCAGTAGTATGCAGGGGGCGTTCGGTAATTCACCCCTCCACTTT
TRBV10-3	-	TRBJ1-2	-	CAISESPGTTYGYTF	TGTGCCATCAGTGAGTCCCCGGGTACGACTTATGGCTACACCTTC